This is a list of T cell receptor beta chains from one sample in a study of Graves' ophthalmopathy and Graves' hyperthyroidism. One entry per CDR3 protein results from TCRdb running MiXCR on the multiplex PCR reads. The data contain about 700,000 distinct CDR3 sequences, roughly two fifths of them singletons. Material for sequencing was peripheral blood. These TCRs come from an adult man with Graves' ophthalmopathy. Each CDR3 is given with its conserved first and last residue. Fields, in order: clone size, J gene, V gene, D gene, CDR3 length, CDR3 DNA, CDR3 protein. D genes are given only for firm matches. For some rows the clone size is stated as once, few or many, or as a class when expanded; others skip it.

size: few; J: TRBJ2-7; V: TRBV29-1; D: TRBD2; length: 14; DNA: TGCAGCGTTGAACCGGGAGTAGCGGGGGGTGAGCAGTACTTC; CDR3: CSVEPGVAGGEQYF
size: -; J: TRBJ1-5; V: TRBV5-1; D: -; length: 15; DNA: TGCGCCAGCAGCCCGGAGGGGGGGGATAATCAGCCCCAGCATTTT; CDR3: CASSPEGGDNQPQHF
size: few; J: TRBJ1-5; V: TRBV4-1; D: TRBD1; length: 16; DNA: TGCGCCAGCAGCCAACAACAGGGGATTAGCAATCAGCCCCAGCATTTT; CDR3: CASSQQQGISNQPQHF
size: many; J: TRBJ1-4; V: TRBV10-3; D: TRBD1; length: 15; DNA: TGTGCCATCAGTCCCACGACAGGGGGAGGTGAAAAACTGTTTTTT; CDR3: CAISPTTGGGEKLFF
size: many; J: TRBJ1-1; V: TRBV7-3; D: TRBD1; length: 13; DNA: TGTGCCAGCAGCTTACAGGGGGACACTGAAGCTTTCTTT; CDR3: CASSLQGDTEAFF
size: few; J: TRBJ1-1; V: TRBV12-3/TRBV12-4; D: -; length: 14; DNA: TGTGCCAGTTACAGGCCGGGGAGTCAGACTGAAGCTTTCTTT; CDR3: CASYRPGSQTEAFF
size: -; J: TRBJ2-7; V: TRBV7-6; D: -; length: 14; DNA: TGTGCCAGCAGCGCTCTAACAGGGACATACGAGCAGTACTTC; CDR3: CASSALTGTYEQYF
size: -; J: TRBJ1-5; V: TRBV19; D: TRBD1; length: 16; DNA: TGTGCCAGTAGCCCGGGGAGGACAGGGAGCAATCAGCCCCAGCATTTT; CDR3: CASSPGRTGSNQPQHF
size: once; J: TRBJ1-2; V: TRBV2; D: TRBD1; length: 15; DNA: TGTGCCAGCAGCTTGAGGGCGGGACAGGCTTTGAGCTACACCTTC; CDR3: CASSLRAGQALSYTF
size: many; J: TRBJ2-7; V: TRBV29-1; D: TRBD2; length: 14; DNA: TGCAGCGTTACGGGACTAGCGGGAGTCGACGAGCAGTACTTC; CDR3: CSVTGLAGVDEQYF
size: -; J: TRBJ1-4; V: TRBV14; D: -; length: 14; DNA: TGTGCCAGCAGCGTACGAGCGGGTAATGAAAAACTGTTTTTT; CDR3: CASSVRAGNEKLFF
size: few; J: TRBJ1-3; V: TRBV12-3/TRBV12-4; D: TRBD1; length: 16; DNA: TGTGCCAGCACCAAAGGACAGGGGGCGGGTGGAAACACCATATATTTT; CDR3: CASTKGQGAGGNTIYF
size: many; J: TRBJ2-7; V: TRBV7-2; D: TRBD2; length: 19; DNA: TGTGCCAGCAGCTTATCGGGACTAGCGGGAGGGGCGTTCGAGTACGAGCAGTACTTC; CDR3: CASSLSGLAGGAFEYEQYF
size: few; J: TRBJ1-2; V: TRBV10-3; D: -; length: 14; DNA: TGTGCCAGCAGTTACGTTTTGACGGCATATGGCTACACCTTC; CDR3: CASSYVLTAYGYTF
size: many; J: TRBJ2-5; V: TRBV24-1; D: -; length: 14; DNA: TGTGCCACCAGTGAGCCCGGGATCAGAGAGACCCAGTACTTC; CDR3: CATSEPGIRETQYF